This entry is about one T cell receptor (beta chain). The data were obtained in a study of blood T cell repertoires in COVID-19. Study overall: Material from acute and convalescent COVID-19 was sourced from the United States, Italy and Spain.

This CDR3 region has 16 residues. V shed 3 bases, J shed 2 bases, and the junction held 4 bases outside the gene matches. Germline values: CDR1 SGHDN, CDR2 FVKESK. In the original processing: From reference gene primer amplification, estimates of nucleated cell counts were derived. Data came from immunoSEQ multiplex PCR; TCRdb stores just in-frame clones and leaves some out. D and trimming come from the DNA, and the V and J calls and clone size come from that table. The repertoire has approximately 180,000 clones, approximately 85% of them found once; the top ten carry more than 2.5%. The origin of this receptor is a man aged 60-69 years with acute or convalescent COVID-19. This sequence joins TRBV14 and TRBJ2-3; TRBD2 aligns across 11 bases. Sample: peripheral blood. CDR3: CASSHFSGRATDTQYF. CDR3 DNA sequence: TGTGCCAGCAGCCACTTTAGCGGGAGGGCCACAGATACGCAGTATTTT.